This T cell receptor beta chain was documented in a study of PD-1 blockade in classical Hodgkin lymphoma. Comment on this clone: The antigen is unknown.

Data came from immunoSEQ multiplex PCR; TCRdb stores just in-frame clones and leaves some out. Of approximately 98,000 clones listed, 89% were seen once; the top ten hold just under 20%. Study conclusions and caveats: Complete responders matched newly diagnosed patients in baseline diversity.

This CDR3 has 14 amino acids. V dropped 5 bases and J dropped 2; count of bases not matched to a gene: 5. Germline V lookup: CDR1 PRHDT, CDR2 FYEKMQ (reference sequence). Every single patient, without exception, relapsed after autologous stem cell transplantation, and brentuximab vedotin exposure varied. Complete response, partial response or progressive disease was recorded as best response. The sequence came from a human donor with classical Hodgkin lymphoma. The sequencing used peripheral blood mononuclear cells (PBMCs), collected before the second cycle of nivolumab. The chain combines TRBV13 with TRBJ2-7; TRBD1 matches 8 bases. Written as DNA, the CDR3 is TGTGCCAGCAGCGCGACAGGGGTGGCCTACGAGCAGTACTTC. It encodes CASSATGVAYEQYF.